This T cell receptor (beta chain) is drawn from a study of blood T cell repertoires in COVID-19. The overall study: Italy, Spain and the United States were the sources of the convalescent and acute COVID-19 samples.

Profiled with immunoSEQ multiplex PCR; TCRdb holds only in-frame clones, not every one. This table holds over 120,000 clones, more than 75% found once. CDR1 is LNHDA and CDR2 is SQIVND in the germline V gene (reference sequence). Trimming stripped 6 bases from V and 2 bases from J, with 14 bases between. The CDR3 covers 15 residues. The chain carries TRBV19 and TRBJ2-1; no firm D call. The TCR originated in a woman in her 70s with COVID-19, enrolled during active disease. Sequenced input: peripheral blood. DNA for the CDR3: TGTGCCAGTAGGAACGGCGGTCCCACCTACAATGAGCAGTTCTTC. It encodes CASRNGGPTYNEQFF.